A single T cell receptor beta chain is shown here with its context. CDR3 size: 13 residues. The V and J ends lost 2 bases and 5 bases respectively, with 8 bases between them. Germline CDR1 reads KGHSH; CDR2 reads LQKENI. The data were taken from a study of blood T cell repertoires in COVID-19. Study as a whole: T cells, B-cell-depleted T cells, or PBMCs supplied cDNA or gDNA.

Clones were sequenced by immunoSEQ multiplex PCR, and TCRdb holds only the in-frame ones, with some missing. The data contain about 41,000 clones, around 85% of them singletons. The chain recombines TRBV18 with TRBJ2-3; maybe TRBD1 (6 bases). The specimen was peripheral blood. This receptor was obtained from an older woman with acute or convalescent COVID-19. This CDR3 reads CASSPGTKDTQYF. The CDR3 DNA sequence: TGTGCCAGCTCACCAGGGACAAAAGATACGCAGTATTTT.